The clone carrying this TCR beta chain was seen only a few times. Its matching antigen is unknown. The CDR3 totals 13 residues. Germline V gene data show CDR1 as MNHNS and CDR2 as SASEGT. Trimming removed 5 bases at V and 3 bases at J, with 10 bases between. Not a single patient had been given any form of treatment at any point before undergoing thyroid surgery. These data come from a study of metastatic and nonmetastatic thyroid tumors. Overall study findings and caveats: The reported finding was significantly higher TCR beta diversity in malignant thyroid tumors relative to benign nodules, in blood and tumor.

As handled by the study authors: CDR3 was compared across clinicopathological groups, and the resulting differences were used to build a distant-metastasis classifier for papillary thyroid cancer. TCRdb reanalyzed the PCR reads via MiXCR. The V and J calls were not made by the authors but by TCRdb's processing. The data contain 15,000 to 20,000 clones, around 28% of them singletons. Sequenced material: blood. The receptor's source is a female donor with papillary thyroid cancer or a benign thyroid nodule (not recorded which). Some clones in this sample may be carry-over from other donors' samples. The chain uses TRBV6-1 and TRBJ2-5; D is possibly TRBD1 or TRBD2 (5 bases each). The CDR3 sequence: CASSLWGKETQYF. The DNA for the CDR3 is TGTGCCAGCAGTCTCTGGGGGAAAGAGACCCAGTACTTC.